The 27 T cell receptor beta chains listed next were all sequenced from one sample in a study of OX40 agonist ivuxolimab in advanced cancers. Assay: immunoSEQ multiplex PCR; the TCRdb copy retains only in-frame clones and omits some. The data contain nearly 70,000 clones, more than 80% of them seen just once; the ten biggest clones take up roughly 8.2%. Sequenced here: CD4+ or CD8+ T cells sorted from blood, sampled in a trial of the OX40 agonist ivuxolimab. The source of these receptors is an adult with an advanced solid tumor such as melanoma, head and neck, liver or kidney cancer.

The V call is TRBV4-2, the J call TRBJ1-6; D gene unclear. The germline V and J ends were trimmed by 4 bases and 5 bases, with 9 bases remaining between them. The CDR3 is made up of 14 amino acids. Germline CDR1 reads LGHNA; CDR2 reads YNFKEQ. The CDR3 nucleotides read TGTGCCAGCAGCCTGAACCAGAATAATTCACCCCTCCACTTT. This sequence encodes CASSLNQNNSPLHF.

Here the CDR3 DNA reads TGTGCTAGTGGTTTGGCGGAGGGAGGCAATCAGCCCCAGCATTTT. Encoded protein: CASGLAEGGNQPQHF. This chain uses TRBV12-5 with TRBJ1-5; D ambiguous. The CDR3 has 15 residues. Trimming took off 1 base at V and 2 bases at J, with 9 bases between the two ends. Germline-derived CDR1 and CDR2 are LGHNT and FRNRAP. Filled out from reference TRBV12-5 and TRBJ1-5, the complete variable domain reads DARVTQTPRHKVTEMGQEVTMRCQPILGHNTVFWYRQTMMQGLELLAYFRNRAPLDDSGMPKDRFSAEMPDATLATLKIQPSEPRDSAVYFCASGLAEGGNQPQHFGDGTRLSIL.

V is TRBV29-1 and J is TRBJ1-1; D possibly corresponds to TRBD1 (5 bases). The CDR3 has 13 amino acids. The germline gives CDR1 SQVTM, CDR2 ANQGSEA. V was shortened by 4 bases and J by 0 bases, with 9 bases between the two germline ends. The CDR3 nucleotides are TGCAGCGTTGTACCAGGGCTGAACACTGAAGCTTTCTTT. This translates into CSVVPGLNTEAFF.

The V and J genes are TRBV6-6 and TRBJ1-2; weak D call: TRBD1 (5 bases). Trimming stripped 6 bases from V and 8 bases from J, with 22 bases between. CDR3 length: 15 residues. From germline, CDR1 is MNHNY and CDR2 SVGAGI (reference sequence). The CDR3 DNA reads TGTGCCAGCAGCCCTGACATCGGACCCGGGGGAGGCTACACCTTC. Residues: CASSPDIGPGGGYTF.

The V gene is TRBV5-6, the J gene TRBJ1-5; tentatively, D is TRBD1 (5 bases). V was cut by 3 bases and J by 0 bases, with 10 bases left in between. The CDR3 length is 15 residues. The germline CDR1 and CDR2 sequences are SGHDT and YYEEEE. CDR3 DNA: TGTGCCAGCAGCTCCGCAGGGAATAGCAATCAGCCCCAGCATTTT. Translating gives CASSSAGNSNQPQHF.

CDR3: CASSLRTDNQPQHF. DNA of the CDR3: TGTGCCAGCAGCTTACGGACGGATAATCAGCCCCAGCATTTT. This chain joins TRBV7-2 and TRBJ1-5; D is undetermined. Germline CDR1 and CDR2: SGHTA and FQGNSA. V was trimmed by 2 bases and J by 4 bases, leaving 9 bases between them. This CDR3 contains 14 residues.

The V gene is TRBV5-1, the J gene TRBJ1-6, with 7 nucleotides matching TRBD1. The CDR3 has 16 residues. Germline trimming cut 4 bases from V and 9 bases from J; bases unmatched to any gene: 13. The germline V gene has CDR1 SGHRS and CDR2 YFSETQ. CDR3 nucleotide sequence: TGCGCCAGCAGCCTCTTCACAGGGGAATCGGTTTCACCCCTCCACTTT. This encodes CASSLFTGESVSPLHF.

V gene TRBV4-2 combines with J gene TRBJ2-1; D possibly corresponds to TRBD2 (6 bases). Germline V CDR1 and CDR2: LGHNA, YNFKEQ. This CDR3 spans 17 amino acids. Trimming took 1 base from V and 2 from J, leaving 15 bases between them. CDR3 nucleotides: TGTGCCAGCAGCCAAGGGCATATCGGGGGTGCCTACAATGAGCAGTTCTTC. It yields the protein CASSQGHIGGAYNEQFF.

The table lists this clone with a count of one. The V gene is TRBV5-1, the J gene TRBJ2-3, with 10 bases aligning to TRBD1. This CDR3 spans 16 amino acids. Germline V gene sequence: CDR1 SGHRS, CDR2 YFSETQ. J was trimmed by 1 base and V by 0 bases; bases with no gene match: 2. CDR3 nucleotide sequence: TGCGCCAGCAGCTTGGCCGGGACAGGGGGCACAGATACGCAGTATTTT. Its protein is CASSLAGTGGTDTQYF.

This chain links TRBV11-3 with TRBJ1-1, with D possibly matching TRBD1 (5 bases). In germline, CDR1 is SGHNT, CDR2 YENEEA. Trimming removed 5 bases at V and 3 bases at J, with 10 bases between. The CDR3 has 13 residues. This chain's CDR3 is CASSAGLHTEAFF. In DNA, the CDR3 is TGTGCCAGCAGCGCAGGGCTTCACACTGAAGCTTTCTTT. Full variable domain (rest looked up from reference TRBV11-3 and TRBJ1-1): EAGVVQSPRYKIIEKKQPVAFWCNPISGHNTLYWYLQNLGQGPELLIRYENEEAVDDSQLPKDRFSAERLKGVDSTLKIQPAELGDSAVYLCASSAGLHTEAFFGQGTRLTVV.

This chain joins TRBV18 and TRBJ1-5, with 8 bases fitting TRBD1. V shed 4 bases and J 1 base; nucleotides not matched to a gene: 6. Germline lookup yields CDR1 KGHSH and CDR2 LQKENI. This CDR3 is 16 amino acids long. The CDR3 is CASSQGQGRSNQPQHF. CDR3 DNA: TGTGCCAGCTCACAAGGACAGGGAAGGAGCAATCAGCCCCAGCATTTT.

The sample holds a few counts of this clone. V is TRBV19 and J is TRBJ1-2, with D possibly matching TRBD1 (5 bases). This CDR3 contains 13 residues. Germline CDR1 and CDR2: LNHDA and SQIVND (reference sequence). V lost 4 bases, J lost 2 bases, and 8 bases lay in between. CDR3 DNA sequence: TGTGCCAGTAGTAGTGGGGACAACTATGGCTACACCTTC. This translates into CASSSGDNYGYTF.

This clone was counted a few times. The chain has TRBV10-3 and TRBJ1-1, with D possibly matching TRBD1 (6 bases). Germline V CDR1 and CDR2: ENHRY, SYGVKD. V was shortened by 3 bases and J by 1 base, with 6 bases between the two germline ends. This CDR3 is 13 amino acids long. The CDR3 DNA is TGTGCCATCAGTGAACAGGGGAACACTGAAGCTTTCTTT. Protein sequence: CAISEQGNTEAFF.

The genes are TRBV6-1 and TRBJ2-7; tentatively, D is TRBD1 (6 bases). Looked up from germline, CDR1 is MNHNS and CDR2 is SASEGT. The CDR3 has 14 residues. V dropped 4 bases and J dropped 0 bases, with 10 bases sitting between them. CDR3 protein: CASSARDNSYEQYF. The DNA of the CDR3 is TGTGCCAGCAGTGCCCGGGACAACTCCTACGAGCAGTACTTC.

The chain has TRBV18 and TRBJ1-5; maybe TRBD1 (5 bases). This CDR3 comprises 14 residues. The V end lost 6 bases, the J end lost 2 bases, and 11 bases lay between the germline ends. Germline CDR1 is KGHSH and CDR2 is LQKENI. Here the CDR3 reads CASSPGTGNQPQHF. The DNA for the CDR3 is TGTGCCAGCTCTCCAGGGACCGGCAATCAGCCCCAGCATTTT. Complete variable domain (other parts from reference TRBV18 and TRBJ1-5): NAGVMQNPRHLVRRRGQEARLRCSPMKGHSHVYWYRQLPEEGLKFMVYLQKENIIDESGMPKERFSAEFPKEGPSILRIQQVVRGDSAAYFCASSPGTGNQPQHFGDGTRLSIL.

This clone showed up just once. The CDR3 DNA follows: TGTGCCAGCAGCGCCCGAGGGGGATTTGAGCAGTTCTTC. This sequence encodes CASSARGGFEQFF. This sequence joins TRBV7-2 and TRBJ2-1; possibly TRBD1 for D (6 bases). Trimming left V 5 bases short and J 9 bases short, with 14 bases between. Per the germline V gene, CDR1 is SGHTA and CDR2 is FQGNSA. The CDR3 sequence is 13 residues long.

CDR3 region: CASSLDGGRGQPQHF. CDR3 in DNA: TGTGCCAGCAGCTTAGACGGGGGGCGGGGTCAGCCCCAGCATTTT. The chain links TRBV7-2 to TRBJ1-5, with D possibly matching TRBD1 (6 bases). Germline V gives CDR1 SGHTA, CDR2 FQGNSA. CDR3 length: 15 residues. V lost 1 base to trimming and J lost 6 bases, with 13 bases between them.

J is TRBJ2-2 and V is TRBV7-3; no clear D gene. Germline V gives CDR1 SGHTA, CDR2 FQGTGA. The V end was cut by 2 bases, the J end by 6 bases, with 7 bases between. The CDR3 is 13 amino acids. The CDR3 sequence: CASSLYSSGELFF. CDR3 DNA sequence: TGTGCCAGCAGCTTATACAGTTCCGGGGAGCTGTTTTTT.

This clone has just one count. This chain connects TRBV7-9 to TRBJ2-7; D may correspond to TRBD1 or TRBD2 (5 bases each). The CDR3 has 15 residues. CDR1 and CDR2 (germline): SEHNR, FQNEAQ (reference sequence). The V gene lost 5 bases and the J gene lost 6 bases, with 20 bases spanning the gap. In DNA form, the CDR3 reads TGTGCCAGCAGCCTTGAGGGGTTCGGGCGTGGCGAGCAGTACTTC. Translating gives CASSLEGFGRGEQYF.

CDR3 region: CASTVQGMNTEAFF. Written as DNA, the CDR3 is TGTGCCAGCACCGTACAGGGTATGAACACTGAAGCTTTCTTT. The chain uses TRBV6-1 and TRBJ1-1; TRBD1 might be the D (6 bases). CDR1 and CDR2 from the germline V gene are MNHNS and SASEGT. V lost 7 bases and J 0 bases, leaving 12 bases between the germline ends. The CDR3 spans 14 residues.

The J gene is TRBJ2-4, the V gene TRBV7-2, with D perhaps TRBD2 (6 bases). CDR3 length: 15 amino acids. Germline loops: CDR1 SGHTA, CDR2 FQGNSA. V dropped 3 bases and J dropped 5 bases, with 14 bases sitting between them. The CDR3: CASSLGGGWENIQYF. The CDR3 DNA follows: TGTGCCAGCAGCTTGGGAGGTGGCTGGGAAAACATTCAGTACTTC.

V usage is TRBV14 and J usage is TRBJ1-1; tentatively, D is TRBD1 (5 bases). Trimming stripped 2 bases from V and 7 bases from J, with 17 bases between. The length of the CDR3 is 15 residues. Germline-derived CDR1 and CDR2 are SGHDN and FVKESK. CDR3 nucleotides: TGTGCCAGCAGCCAACACCGTGGGGGAACGGGTGAAGCTTTCTTT. Its protein is CASSQHRGGTGEAFF.

The chain employs TRBV7-3 and TRBJ1-2, with a weak D call TRBD1 (6 bases). Trimming left V 1 base short and J 8 bases short, with 17 bases between. The V gene's germline CDR1 is SGHTA and CDR2 FQGTGA. CDR3 length: 15 amino acids. The chain's CDR3 is CASSLNPSSGVGYTF. The CDR3 DNA follows: TGTGCCAGCAGCTTAAACCCATCCTCAGGGGTAGGCTACACCTTC.

This chain joins TRBV15 and TRBJ2-2; D gene unclear. This CDR3 region has 12 residues. The germline V gene has CDR1 LNHNV and CDR2 YYDKDF (reference sequence). Trimming took off 0 bases at V and 6 bases at J, with 2 bases between the two ends. The CDR3 DNA is TGTGCCACCAGCAGAGATGCCGGGGAGCTGTTTTTT. It translates to CATSRDAGELFF.

The chain joins TRBV11-3 to TRBJ1-6; unclear D gene. Between the trimmed V and J ends, which lost 5 bases and 3 bases, there was a span of 8 bases. The germline V gene has CDR1 SGHNT and CDR2 YENEEA. CDR3 length equals 14 residues. The CDR3 spells CASSQSDYNSPLHF. As DNA, the CDR3 is TGTGCCAGCAGCCAATCGGACTATAATTCACCCCTCCACTTT.

V gene TRBV28 combines with J gene TRBJ1-1; D is perhaps TRBD1 (6 bases). Germline CDR1 reads MDHEN; CDR2 reads SYDVKM. V lost 8 bases and J 0 bases, leaving 19 bases between the germline ends. The CDR3 spans 16 residues. The CDR3 sequence is CASPPGGGRLNTEAFF. The CDR3 DNA reads TGTGCCAGCCCCCCGGGCGGGGGGCGGCTGAACACTGAAGCTTTCTTT.

The rearrangement joins TRBV5-1 to TRBJ1-3; possibly TRBD1 for D (6 bases). V dropped 0 bases and J dropped 4 bases, with 14 bases sitting between them. The CDR3 is 16 amino acids. Germline loops: CDR1 SGHRS, CDR2 YFSETQ. CDR3 protein: CASSLADSTGGNTIYF. The CDR3 nucleotides are TGCGCCAGCAGCTTGGCGGACAGTACGGGCGGAAACACCATATATTTT. The full variable domain, completed using reference TRBV5-1 and TRBJ1-3, is KAGVTQTPRYLIKTRGQQVTLSCSPISGHRSVSWYQQTPGQGLQFLFEYFSETQRNKGNFPGRFSGRQFSNSRSEMNVSTLELGDSALYLCASSLADSTGGNTIYFGEGSWLTVV.